This T cell receptor (beta chain) was identified in a study of human T cells and chemical hapten exposure. For the study at large: Patients, chiefly female, had alopecia areata, totalis or universalis. Overall study results and limits: Donors had alopecia, so their immune response may differ from healthy people's.

Unique molecular identifiers were attached to individual cDNA molecules during library preparation. TCRdb independently ran MiXCR on the RACE reads; one entry per CDR3 protein. The table has approximately 160,000 distinct CDR3 sequences, 28% seen once. Stated time point: patch test 3, about 24 weeks after DPC sensitization. Treatment in this sample: therapeutic diphenylcyclopropenone sensitization with weekly scalp DPC. A remark on this clonotype: Antigen specificity is unknown. The conserved final phenylalanine or tryptophan is absent from the CDR3, which likely points to a read error.

This CDR3 is 15 amino acids long. V shed 4 bases, J shed 1 base, and the junction held 10 bases outside the gene matches. The germline CDR1 and CDR2 sequences are SQVTM and ANQGSEA. The rearrangement links TRBV29-1 to TRBJ2-7; 7 positions match TRBD1. This specimen was whole blood, taken in connection with sensitization to the hapten diphenylcyclopropenone (DPC). The source of this sequence is a woman aged 18-29 years with alopecia areata. Some clones in this sample may be carry-over from other donors' samples. CDR3 bases: TGCAGCGTTGCCACCGGGACAGCCTTATCCTACGAGCAGTACTTA. It codes for CSVATGTALSYEQYL.